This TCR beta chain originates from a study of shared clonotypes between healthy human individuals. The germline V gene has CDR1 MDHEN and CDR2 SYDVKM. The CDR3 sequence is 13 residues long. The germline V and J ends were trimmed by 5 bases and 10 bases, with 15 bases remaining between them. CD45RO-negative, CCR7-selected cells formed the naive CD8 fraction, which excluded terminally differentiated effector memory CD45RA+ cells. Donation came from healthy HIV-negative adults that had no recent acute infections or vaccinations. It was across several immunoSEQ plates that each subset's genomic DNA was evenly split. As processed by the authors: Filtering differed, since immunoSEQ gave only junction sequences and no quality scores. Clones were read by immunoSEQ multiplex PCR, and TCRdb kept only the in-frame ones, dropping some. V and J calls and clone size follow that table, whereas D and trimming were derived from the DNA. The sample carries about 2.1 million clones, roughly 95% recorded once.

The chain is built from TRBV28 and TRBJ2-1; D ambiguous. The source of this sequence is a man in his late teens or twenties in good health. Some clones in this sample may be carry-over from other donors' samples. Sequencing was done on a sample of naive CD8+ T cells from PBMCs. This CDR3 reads CASSKVPHGEQFF. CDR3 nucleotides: TGTGCCAGCAGTAAGGTGCCCCACGGAGAGCAGTTCTTC.